The entry that follows covers one T cell receptor (beta chain) sequence. Its target is unknown. This specimen belongs to a study of cytomegalovirus exposure and HLA in healthy donors. Broader study findings: Donors were assumed by presence/absence analyses to have roughly uniform sequencing depth. One variant, a missense change in DCLRE1C, was linked in a later analysis to TCR beta V- and J-gene trimming.

The PCR had 60 Vbeta and 13 Jbeta primers. Sequenced by immunoSEQ multiplex PCR; TCRdb stores in-frame clones only, minus some. The specimen's table records 150,000 to 200,000 clones. The donors (healthy individuals) were bone marrow donors. Trimming stripped 4 bases from V and 5 bases from J, with 8 bases between. The germline V gene has CDR1 KGHSH and CDR2 LQKENI. The CDR3 runs to 12 residues. Material: PBMCs. The TCR was taken from an older woman in good health and CMV-seronegative. The gene calls are TRBV18 and TRBJ2-5; weak D call: TRBD2 (6 bases). CDR3 coding DNA: TGTGCCAGCTCACGAGGAGGGGAGACCCAGTACTTC. Encoded protein: CASSRGGETQYF.